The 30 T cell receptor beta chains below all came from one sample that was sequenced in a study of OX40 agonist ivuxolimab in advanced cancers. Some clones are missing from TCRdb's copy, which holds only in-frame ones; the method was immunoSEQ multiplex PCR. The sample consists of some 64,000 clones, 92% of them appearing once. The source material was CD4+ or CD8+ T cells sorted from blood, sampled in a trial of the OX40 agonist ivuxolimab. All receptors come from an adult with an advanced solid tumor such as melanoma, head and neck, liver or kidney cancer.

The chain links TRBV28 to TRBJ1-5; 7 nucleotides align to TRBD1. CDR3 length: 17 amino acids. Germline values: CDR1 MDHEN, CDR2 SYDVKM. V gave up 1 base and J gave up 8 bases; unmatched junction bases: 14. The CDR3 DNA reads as TGTGCCAGCAGTTTATCGACTTGGACAGGCCGTCGTGAGCCCCAGCATTTT. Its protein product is CASSLSTWTGRREPQHF.

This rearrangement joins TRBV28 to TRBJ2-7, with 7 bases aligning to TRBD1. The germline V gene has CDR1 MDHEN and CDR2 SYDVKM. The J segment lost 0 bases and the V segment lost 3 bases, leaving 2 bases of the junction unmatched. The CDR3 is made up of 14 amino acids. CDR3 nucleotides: TGTGCCAGCAGTTTTGCAGGGGGCTCCTACGAGCAGTACTTC. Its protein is CASSFAGGSYEQYF.

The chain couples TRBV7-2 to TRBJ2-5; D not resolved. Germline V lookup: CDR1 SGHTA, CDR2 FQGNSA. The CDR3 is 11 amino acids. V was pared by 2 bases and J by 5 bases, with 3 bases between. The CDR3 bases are TGTGCCAGCAGCTTAATGGAGACCCAGTACTTC. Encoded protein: CASSLMETQYF.

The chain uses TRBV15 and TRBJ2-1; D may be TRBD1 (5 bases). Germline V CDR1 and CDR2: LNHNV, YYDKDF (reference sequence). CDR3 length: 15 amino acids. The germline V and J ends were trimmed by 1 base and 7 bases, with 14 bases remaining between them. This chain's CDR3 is CATSRVPQGPNEQFF. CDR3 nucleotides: TGTGCCACCAGCAGAGTCCCCCAGGGCCCAAATGAGCAGTTCTTC.

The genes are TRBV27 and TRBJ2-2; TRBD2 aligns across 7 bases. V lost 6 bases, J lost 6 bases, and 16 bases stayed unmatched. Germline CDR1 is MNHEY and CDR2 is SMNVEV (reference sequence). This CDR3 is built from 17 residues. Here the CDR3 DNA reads TGTGCCAGCAGCCTCGGACCGGCGGGAGTAGGCTCCGGGGAGCTGTTTTTT. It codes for CASSLGPAGVGSGELFF.

CDR3 DNA sequence: TGTGCCAGCAGGGCGAGGGCGGACGATAGCAATCAGCCCCAGCATTTT. Its translation is CASRARADDSNQPQHF. The chain couples TRBV28 to TRBJ1-5; D is unclear. Trimming removed 6 bases at V and 0 bases at J, with 15 bases between. The CDR3 sequence is 16 residues long. Looked up from germline, CDR1 is MDHEN and CDR2 is SYDVKM.

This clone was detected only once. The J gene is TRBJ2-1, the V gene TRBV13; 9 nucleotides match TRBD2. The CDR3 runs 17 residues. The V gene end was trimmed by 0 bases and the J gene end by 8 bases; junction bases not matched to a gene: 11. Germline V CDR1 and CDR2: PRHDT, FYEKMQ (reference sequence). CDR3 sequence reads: CASSLGMASGKVDEQFF. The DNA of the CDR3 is TGTGCCAGCAGCTTAGGGATGGCTAGCGGGAAAGTGGATGAGCAGTTCTTC.

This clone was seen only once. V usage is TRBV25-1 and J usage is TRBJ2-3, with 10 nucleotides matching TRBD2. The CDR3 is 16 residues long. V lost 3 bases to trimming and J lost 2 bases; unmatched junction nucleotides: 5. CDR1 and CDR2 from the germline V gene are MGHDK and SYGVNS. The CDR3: CASSDALAGYTDTQYF. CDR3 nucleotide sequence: TGTGCCAGCAGTGATGCACTAGCGGGGTACACAGATACGCAGTATTTT.

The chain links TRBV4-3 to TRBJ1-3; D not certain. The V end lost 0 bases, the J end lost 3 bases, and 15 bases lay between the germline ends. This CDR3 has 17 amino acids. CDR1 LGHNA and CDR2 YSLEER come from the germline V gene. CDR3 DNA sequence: TGCGCCAGCAGCCAAGATCTGAGGTCAGCGATTGGAAACACCATATATTTT. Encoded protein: CASSQDLRSAIGNTIYF.

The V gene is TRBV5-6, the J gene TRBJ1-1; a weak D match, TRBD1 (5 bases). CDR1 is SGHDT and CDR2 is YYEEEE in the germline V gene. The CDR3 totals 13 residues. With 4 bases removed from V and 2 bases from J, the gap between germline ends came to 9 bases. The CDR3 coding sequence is TGTGCCAGCAGCCCGACAGAAAACACTGAAGCTTTCTTT. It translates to CASSPTENTEAFF.

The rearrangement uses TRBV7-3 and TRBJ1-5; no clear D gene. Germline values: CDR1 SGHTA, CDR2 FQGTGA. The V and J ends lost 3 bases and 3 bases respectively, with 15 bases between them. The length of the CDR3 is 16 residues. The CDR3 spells CASSFMAGVLNQPQHF. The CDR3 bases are TGTGCCAGCAGCTTTATGGCCGGGGTCCTCAATCAGCCCCAGCATTTT.

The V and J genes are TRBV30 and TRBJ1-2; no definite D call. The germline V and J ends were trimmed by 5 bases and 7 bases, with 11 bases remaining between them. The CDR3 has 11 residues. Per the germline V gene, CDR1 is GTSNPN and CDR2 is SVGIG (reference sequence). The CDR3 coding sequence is TGTGCCTGGGGAGTCACCGCTGGCTACACCTTC. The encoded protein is CAWGVTAGYTF.

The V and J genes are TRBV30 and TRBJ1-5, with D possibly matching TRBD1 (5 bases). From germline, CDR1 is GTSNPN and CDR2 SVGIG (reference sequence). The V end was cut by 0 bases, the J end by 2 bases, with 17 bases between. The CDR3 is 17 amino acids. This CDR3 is CAWSVRIGREGNQPQHF. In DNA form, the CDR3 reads TGTGCCTGGAGTGTCAGGATCGGCAGGGAGGGCAATCAGCCCCAGCATTTT.

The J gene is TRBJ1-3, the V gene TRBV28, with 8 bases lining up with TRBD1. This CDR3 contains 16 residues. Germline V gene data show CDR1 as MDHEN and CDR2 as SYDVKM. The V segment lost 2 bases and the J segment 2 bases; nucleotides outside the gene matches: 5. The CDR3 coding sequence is TGTGCCAGCAGTTTACCACAGGGGGAGGCTGGAAACACCATATATTTT. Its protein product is CASSLPQGEAGNTIYF.

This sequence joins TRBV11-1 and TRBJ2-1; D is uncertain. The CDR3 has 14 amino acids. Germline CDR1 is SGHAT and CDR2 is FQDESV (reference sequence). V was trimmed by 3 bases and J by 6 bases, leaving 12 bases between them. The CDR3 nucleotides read TGTGCCAGCAGCTTCGGCCGGGTCGGCAATGAGCAGTTCTTC. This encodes CASSFGRVGNEQFF. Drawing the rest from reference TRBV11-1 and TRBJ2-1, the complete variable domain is EAEVAQSPRYKITEKSQAVAFWCDPISGHATLYWYRQILGQGPELLVQFQDESVVDDSQLPKDRFSAERLKGVDSTLKIQPAELGDSAMYLCASSFGRVGNEQFFGPGTRLTVL.

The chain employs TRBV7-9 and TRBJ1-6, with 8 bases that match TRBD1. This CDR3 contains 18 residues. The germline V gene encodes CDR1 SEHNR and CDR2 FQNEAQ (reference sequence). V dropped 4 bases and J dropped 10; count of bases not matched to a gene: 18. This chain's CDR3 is CASSSLKGEGQGMSPLHF. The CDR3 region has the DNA TGTGCCAGCAGCTCCCTCAAAGGGGAAGGACAGGGAATGTCACCCCTCCACTTT.

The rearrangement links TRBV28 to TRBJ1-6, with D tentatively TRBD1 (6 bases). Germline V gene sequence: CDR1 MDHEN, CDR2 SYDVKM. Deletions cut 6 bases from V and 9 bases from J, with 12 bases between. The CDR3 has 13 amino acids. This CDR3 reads CASRTGYASPLHF. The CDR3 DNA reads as TGTGCCAGCAGAACAGGGTATGCTTCACCCCTCCACTTT. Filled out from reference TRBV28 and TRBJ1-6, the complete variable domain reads DVKVTQSSRYLVKRTGEKVFLECVQDMDHENMFWYRQDPGLGLRLIYFSYDVKMKEKGDIPEGYSVSREKKERFSLILESASTNQTSMYLCASRTGYASPLHFGNGTRLTVT.

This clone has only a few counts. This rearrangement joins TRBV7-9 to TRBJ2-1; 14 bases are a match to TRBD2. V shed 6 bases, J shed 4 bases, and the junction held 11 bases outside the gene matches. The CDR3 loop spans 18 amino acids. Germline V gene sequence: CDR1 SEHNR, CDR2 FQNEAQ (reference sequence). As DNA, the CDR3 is TGTGCCAGCAGATCCCCGGGACTAGCGGGAGTAAAGTACAATGAGCAGTTCTTC. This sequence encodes CASRSPGLAGVKYNEQFF.

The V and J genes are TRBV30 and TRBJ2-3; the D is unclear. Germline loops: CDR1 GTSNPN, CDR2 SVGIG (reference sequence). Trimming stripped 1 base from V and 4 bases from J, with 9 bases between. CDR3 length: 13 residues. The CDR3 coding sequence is TGTGCCTGGAGTGCCGGGTCGGCAGATACGCAGTATTTT. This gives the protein CAWSAGSADTQYF.

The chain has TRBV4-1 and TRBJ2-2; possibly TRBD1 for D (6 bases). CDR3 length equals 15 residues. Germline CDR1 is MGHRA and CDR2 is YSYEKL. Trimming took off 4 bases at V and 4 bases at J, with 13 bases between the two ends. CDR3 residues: CASSPRAGATGELFF. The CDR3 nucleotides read TGCGCCAGCAGCCCAAGGGCAGGGGCCACCGGGGAGCTGTTTTTT.

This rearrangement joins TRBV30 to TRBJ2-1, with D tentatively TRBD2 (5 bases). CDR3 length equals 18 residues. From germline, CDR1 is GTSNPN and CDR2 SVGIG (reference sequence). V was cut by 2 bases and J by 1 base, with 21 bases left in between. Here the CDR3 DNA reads TGTGCCTGGAGTTTAATCCCCGGGTGGGCGGGTTCCTACAATGAGCAGTTCTTC. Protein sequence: CAWSLIPGWAGSYNEQFF.

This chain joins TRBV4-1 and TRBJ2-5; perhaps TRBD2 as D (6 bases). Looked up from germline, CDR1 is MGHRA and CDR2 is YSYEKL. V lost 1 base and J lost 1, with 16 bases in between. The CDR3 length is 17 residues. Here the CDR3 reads CASSQVRLRDSQETQYF. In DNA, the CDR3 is TGCGCCAGCAGCCAAGTCCGGTTGAGGGACTCCCAAGAGACCCAGTACTTC.

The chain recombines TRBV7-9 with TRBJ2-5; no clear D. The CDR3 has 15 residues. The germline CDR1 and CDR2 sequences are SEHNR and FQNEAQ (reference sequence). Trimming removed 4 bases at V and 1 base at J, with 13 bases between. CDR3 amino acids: CASSSSLRTQETQYF. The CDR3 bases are TGTGCCAGCAGCTCCTCTCTTCGGACCCAAGAGACCCAGTACTTC.

The CDR3 sequence: CASSQDKTLLLNGYTF. The CDR3 coding sequence is TGCGCCAGCAGCCAAGATAAAACCCTGCTATTAAATGGCTACACCTTC. The V gene is TRBV4-1, the J gene TRBJ1-2; D is ambiguous. The CDR3 runs to 16 residues. Germline CDR1 and CDR2: MGHRA and YSYEKL. Trimming removed 0 bases at V and 6 bases at J, with 17 bases between.

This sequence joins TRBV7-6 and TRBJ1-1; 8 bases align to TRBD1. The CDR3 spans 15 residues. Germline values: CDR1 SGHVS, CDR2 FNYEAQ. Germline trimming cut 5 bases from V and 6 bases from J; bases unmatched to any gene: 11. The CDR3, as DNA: TGTGCCAGCAGCACGGGACAGGCTTCCCCCCCTGAAGCTTTCTTT. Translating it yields CASSTGQASPPEAFF. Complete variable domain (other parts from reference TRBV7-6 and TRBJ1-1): GAGVSQSPRYKVTKRGQDVALRCDPISGHVSLYWYRQALGQGPEFLTYFNYEAQQDKSGLPNDRFSAERPEGSISTLTIQRTEQRDSAMYRCASSTGQASPPEAFFGQGTRLTVV.

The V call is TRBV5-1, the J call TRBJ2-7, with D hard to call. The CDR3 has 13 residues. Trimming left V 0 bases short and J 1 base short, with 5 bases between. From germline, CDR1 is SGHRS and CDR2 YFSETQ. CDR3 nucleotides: TGCGCCAGCAGCTTGGCAGCGTCCTACGAGCAGTACTTC. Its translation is CASSLAASYEQYF.

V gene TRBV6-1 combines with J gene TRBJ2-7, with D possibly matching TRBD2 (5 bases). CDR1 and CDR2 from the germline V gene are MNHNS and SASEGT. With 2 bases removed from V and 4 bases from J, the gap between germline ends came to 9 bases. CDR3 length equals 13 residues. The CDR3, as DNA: TGTGCCAGCAGTGAACCCGGGGTTTACGAGCAGTACTTC. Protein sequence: CASSEPGVYEQYF.

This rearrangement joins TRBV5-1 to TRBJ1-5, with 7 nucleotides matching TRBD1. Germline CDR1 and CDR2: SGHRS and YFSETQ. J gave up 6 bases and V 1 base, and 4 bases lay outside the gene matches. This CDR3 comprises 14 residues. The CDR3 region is CASSLRGLGQPQHF. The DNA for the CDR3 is TGCGCCAGCAGCTTGAGGGGGCTCGGTCAGCCCCAGCATTTT.

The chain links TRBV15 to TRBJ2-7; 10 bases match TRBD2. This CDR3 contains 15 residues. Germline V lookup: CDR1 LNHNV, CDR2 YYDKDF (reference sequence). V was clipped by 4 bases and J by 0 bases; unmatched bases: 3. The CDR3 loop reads CATSKGTSDSYEQYF. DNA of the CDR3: TGTGCCACCAGCAAAGGGACTAGCGACTCCTACGAGCAGTACTTC.

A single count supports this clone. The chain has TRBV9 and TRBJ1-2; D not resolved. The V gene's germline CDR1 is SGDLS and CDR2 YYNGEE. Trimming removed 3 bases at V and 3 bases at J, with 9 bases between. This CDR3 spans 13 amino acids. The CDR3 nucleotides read TGTGCCAGCAGCGGCCAAGGGTACTATGGCTACACCTTC. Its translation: CASSGQGYYGYTF.